One sample yielded the 16 T cell receptor beta chains listed below, sequenced in a study of shared clonotypes between healthy human individuals. TCRdb's table, derived via immunoSEQ multiplex PCR, lists solely in-frame clones and lacks some. The sample lists more than 400,000 clones, 65% to 85% occurring once. Sequencing was done on a sample of PBMCs. These receptors all come from a woman aged 40 to 50 in good health. Some clones in this sample may be carry-over from other donors' samples.

This chain links TRBV15 with TRBJ2-7; 10 bases are shared with TRBD1. Germline-derived CDR1 and CDR2 are LNHNV and YYDKDF (reference sequence). V dropped 4 bases and J dropped 7; count of bases not matched to a gene: 13. The CDR3 spans 16 residues. Here the CDR3 reads CATSKDRGPKWREQYF. Here the CDR3 DNA reads TGTGCCACCAGCAAAGACAGGGGGCCCAAGTGGAGGGAGCAGTACTTC. The full variable domain, its missing parts supplied by reference TRBV15 and TRBJ2-7, is DAMVIQNPRYQVTQFGKPVTLSCSQTLNHNVMYWYQQKSSQAPKLLFHYYDKDFNNEADTPDNFQSRRPNTSFCFLDIRSPGLGDTAMYLCATSKDRGPKWREQYFGPGTRLTVT.

In this sample, this clone turned up a few times. V is TRBV5-1 and J is TRBJ2-2, with a tentative D call TRBD1 (6 bases). CDR1 is SGHRS and CDR2 is YFSETQ in the germline V gene. The CDR3 runs 16 residues. V lost 4 bases and J 4 bases, leaving 17 bases between the germline ends. The DNA of the CDR3 is TGCGCCAGCAGCCCCGCGTGGGGGCTGGGCACCGGGGAGCTGTTTTTT. Translation: CASSPAWGLGTGELFF.

This sequence joins TRBV28 and TRBJ2-5; maybe TRBD2 (5 bases). The CDR3 runs 13 residues. CDR1 and CDR2 from the germline V gene are MDHEN and SYDVKM. Trimming left V 6 bases short and J 1 base short, with 9 bases between. The DNA of the CDR3 is TGTGCCAGCAGGTGGAGCGGCCAAGAGACCCAGTACTTC. This gives the protein CASRWSGQETQYF.

A remark on this clone: This probably arose from a read error, given a far larger clone one base away. The gene calls are TRBV11-1 and TRBJ2-2; 9 positions agree with TRBD2. This CDR3 contains 16 residues. The germline V gene encodes CDR1 SGHAT and CDR2 FQDESV (reference sequence). CDR3: CASSFPASGITGELSF. CDR3 DNA: TGTGCCAGCAGCTTCCCGGCTAGCGGGATCACCGGGGAGCTGTCTTTT. The whole variable domain, filled in from reference TRBV11-1 and TRBJ2-2, reads EAEVAQSPRYKITEKSQAVAFWCDPISGHATLYWYRQILGQGPELLVQFQDESVVDDSQLPKDRFSAERLKGVDSTLKIQPAELGDSAMYLCASSFPASGITGELSFGEGSRLTVL.

This clone was detected only a few times. The chain joins TRBV30 to TRBJ1-4; weak D call: TRBD1 (5 bases). The V and J ends lost 2 bases and 7 bases respectively, with 11 bases between them. Germline lookup yields CDR1 GTSNPN and CDR2 SVGIG (reference sequence). The CDR3 loop spans 13 amino acids. The CDR3 reads CAWSRQQTEKLFF. The CDR3 DNA follows: TGTGCCTGGAGTAGACAGCAAACTGAAAAACTGTTTTTT.

The CDR3 DNA is TGTGCCAGCAGGCCCGGGGAATTAAATGAAAAACTGTTTTTT. This translates into CASRPGELNEKLFF. The J gene is TRBJ1-4, the V gene TRBV27; no firm D call. Trimming cost V 6 bases and J 5 bases, with 13 bases left between them. The germline gives CDR1 MNHEY, CDR2 SMNVEV (reference sequence). This CDR3 region has 14 residues.

The gene calls are TRBV7-8 and TRBJ2-3, with a tentative D call TRBD1 (6 bases). Germline V CDR1 and CDR2: SGHVS, FQNEAQ. V was trimmed by 4 bases and J by 8 bases, leaving 13 bases between them. CDR3 length: 13 amino acids. The CDR3 loop reads CASSWDPRGTQYF. The CDR3 nucleotides read TGTGCCAGCAGCTGGGACCCCAGGGGTACGCAGTATTTT.

This chain links TRBV10-3 with TRBJ1-2; 10 nucleotides line up with TRBD1. With V trimmed by 6 bases and J by 3 bases, 4 bases remained unmatched. The germline CDR1 and CDR2 sequences are ENHRY and SYGVKD. The CDR3 has 14 residues. CDR3 residues: CAIRGTGEDYGYTF. DNA of the CDR3: TGTGCCATCAGGGGGACAGGGGAGGACTATGGCTACACCTTC.

CDR3 amino acids: CASSSAGQGSLEQYF. DNA of the CDR3: TGCGCCAGCAGCTCTGCGGGACAGGGTTCTCTCGAGCAGTACTTC. The rearrangement links TRBV5-1 to TRBJ2-7, with 9 bases lining up with TRBD1. The CDR3 runs 15 residues. CDR1 and CDR2 (germline): SGHRS, YFSETQ. V dropped 3 bases and J dropped 6; count of bases not matched to a gene: 10.

This chain uses TRBV19 with TRBJ1-1; the match to TRBD1 covers 7 bases. From germline, CDR1 is LNHDA and CDR2 SQIVND (reference sequence). Losses at the gene ends were 5 bases for V and 5 bases for J; bases not matched to a gene: 5. The CDR3 loop spans 13 amino acids. Written as DNA, the CDR3 is TGTGCCAGTAGTGAGGGGGCTTGGACTGAAGCTTTCTTT. Protein product: CASSEGAWTEAFF.

The chain has TRBV20-1 and TRBJ1-1; no firm D call. CDR1 and CDR2 from the germline V gene are DFQATT and SNEGSKA (reference sequence). Trimming took 2 bases from V and 8 from J, leaving 9 bases between them. The CDR3 spans 11 residues. CDR3 residues: CSARKAREAFF. DNA of the CDR3: TGCAGTGCTAGAAAGGCAAGAGAAGCTTTCTTT.

This clone was recorded a few times. The chain couples TRBV7-6 to TRBJ1-5; 7 bases line up with TRBD1. CDR3 length: 13 residues. CDR1 and CDR2 (germline): SGHVS, FNYEAQ. Trimming removed 5 bases from V and 7 bases from J; junction bases left unmatched: 5. DNA of the CDR3: TGTGCCAGCAGCGTCGGACAGGCCCAGCCCCAGCATTTT. It codes for CASSVGQAQPQHF.

The chain is built from TRBV7-2 and TRBJ1-1, with a possible D match to TRBD1 (5 bases). Looked up from germline, CDR1 is SGHTA and CDR2 is FQGNSA. With 4 bases removed from V and 4 bases from J, the gap between germline ends came to 10 bases. CDR3 length equals 13 residues. The CDR3 DNA reads as TGTGCCAGCAGCTCGGGGGGTTTCACTGAAGCTTTCTTT. The encoded protein is CASSSGGFTEAFF.

The chain employs TRBV27 and TRBJ1-4; tentative D call: TRBD1 (6 bases). CDR3 length: 16 residues. CDR1 is MNHEY, CDR2 SMNVEV, per germline (reference sequence). V lost 3 bases and J lost 7, with 18 bases in between. This CDR3 is CASSLVGGAGVEKLFF. The CDR3 bases are TGTGCCAGCAGTTTGGTGGGGGGGGCGGGGGTTGAAAAACTGTTTTTT.

The chain couples TRBV4-3 to TRBJ2-3; D is tentatively TRBD1 or TRBD2 (5 bases each). Trimming took 0 bases from V and 0 from J, leaving 7 bases between them. The CDR3 contains 15 residues. Germline loops: CDR1 LGHNA, CDR2 YSLEER. The CDR3 nucleotides are TGCGCCAGCAGCCAAGAGGGGGACAGCACAGATACGCAGTATTTT. Its protein product is CASSQEGDSTDTQYF.

Points on this clone: A much larger clone lies one base from this, so it may be a read error. The gene calls are TRBV6-1 and TRBJ2-3; a weak D match, TRBD2 (5 bases). This CDR3 has 18 amino acids. Germline V gene lookup returns CDR1 MNHNS and CDR2 SASEGT. CDR3 amino acids: CTSSEAHGIGRSTDTQYF. CDR3 in DNA: TGTACCAGCAGTGAAGCGCACGGGATCGGCAGAAGCACAGATACGCAGTATTTT.